The 20 T cell receptor beta chains in this list originate from one sample, sequenced in a study of cytomegalovirus exposure and HLA in healthy donors. This PCR relied on a set of 60 Vbeta primers and 13 Jbeta primers. Measured with immunoSEQ multiplex PCR; TCRdb has only the in-frame clones, and not every one. The sample contains some 120,000 clones, roughly 9% of which appear only once. The sequenced sample was PBMCs. These receptors all stem from a man younger than 40 in good health and CMV-seronegative.

This clone appeared a few times. V is TRBV6-1 and J is TRBJ2-7, with D maybe TRBD2 (5 bases). The V end lost 5 bases, the J end lost 6 bases, and 11 bases lay between the germline ends. CDR3 size: 12 residues. The germline V gene encodes CDR1 MNHNS and CDR2 SASEGT. CDR3 nucleotides: TGTGCCAGCAGTAATGGGAGTGGCGAGCAGTACTTC. It encodes CASSNGSGEQYF.

This clone was recorded a few times. The CDR3 here is CASSSTGVGQPQHF. CDR3 DNA: TGTGCCAGCAGCTCGACAGGGGTCGGTCAGCCCCAGCATTTT. The chain carries TRBV11-2 and TRBJ1-5, with 8 bases matching TRBD1. CDR1 and CDR2 from the germline V gene are SGHAT and FQNNGV. V gave up 4 bases and J gave up 6 bases; unmatched junction bases: 5. This CDR3 comprises 14 residues.

In its sample, this clone was seen a few times. The chain uses TRBV30 and TRBJ2-2; no clear D gene. V was clipped by 0 bases and J by 7 bases, with 12 bases between them. CDR1 and CDR2 (germline): GTSNPN, SVGIG (reference sequence). CDR3 length: 14 amino acids. The CDR3 protein is CAWSVRMSVGELFF. For the CDR3, the DNA is TGTGCCTGGAGTGTACGTATGAGTGTCGGGGAGCTGTTTTTT.

CDR3 sequence reads: CASSPPGTNEKLFF. The CDR3 DNA reads TGTGCCAGCAGCCCACCGGGAACTAATGAAAAACTGTTTTTT. The V gene is TRBV11-3, the J gene TRBJ1-4; no clear D. The germline V gene encodes CDR1 SGHNT and CDR2 YENEEA. CDR3 length: 14 residues. V gave up 5 bases and J gave up 1 base, with 8 bases separating them.

The sample holds a few counts of this clone. This chain connects TRBV9 to TRBJ2-7; a weak D match, TRBD1 (6 bases). The CDR3 length is 13 residues. V was clipped by 4 bases and J by 3 bases, with 11 bases between them. Germline CDR1 SGDLS, CDR2 YYNGEE. The chain's CDR3 is CASSKGERYEQYF. The CDR3 DNA reads TGTGCCAGCAGCAAGGGGGAACGCTACGAGCAGTACTTC.

This chain uses TRBV4-1 with TRBJ2-6; 10 bases fit TRBD2. The CDR3 runs to 19 residues. The germline V gene has CDR1 MGHRA and CDR2 YSYEKL. V was pared by 4 bases and J by 0 bases, with 9 bases of the junction left unmatched. CDR3 sequence (DNA): TGCGCCAGCAGCCTCCAAAGCGGGGGGGTTGGCTCTGGGGCCAACGTCCTGACTTTC. This codes for CASSLQSGGVGSGANVLTF.

The gene calls are TRBV19 and TRBJ2-1; D perhaps matches TRBD1 (6 bases). The CDR3 totals 14 residues. Germline V lookup: CDR1 LNHDA, CDR2 SQIVND (reference sequence). Trimming took 5 bases from V and 10 from J, leaving 18 bases between them. This chain's CDR3 is CASSLRTGFREQFF. The DNA for the CDR3 is TGTGCCAGTAGTTTACGAACAGGGTTTCGGGAGCAGTTCTTC.

This clone has more than one count but fewer than ten. The chain joins TRBV7-9 to TRBJ2-3; 9 nucleotides line up with TRBD1. CDR1 SEHNR and CDR2 FQNEAQ come from the germline V gene (reference sequence). The CDR3 totals 17 residues. J was trimmed by 0 bases and V by 0 bases; bases with no gene match: 4. The CDR3 sequence: CASSLALGQGSTDTQYF. The CDR3, as DNA: TGTGCCAGCAGCTTAGCGCTCGGACAGGGGAGCACAGATACGCAGTATTTT.

J is TRBJ2-1 and V is TRBV27; D might be TRBD2 (6 bases). This CDR3 is 11 amino acids long. V was shortened by 10 bases and J by 7 bases, with 11 bases between the two germline ends. Germline V gene data show CDR1 as MNHEY and CDR2 as SMNVEV (reference sequence). This chain's CDR3 is CATSRGNEQFF. CDR3 in DNA: TGTGCCACTTCGCGGGGTAATGAGCAGTTCTTC.

The table lists this clone with a few counts. The gene calls are TRBV25-1 and TRBJ1-1; D may be TRBD1 (5 bases). Trimming removed 3 bases from V and 1 base from J, with 9 bases in between. The CDR3 totals 14 residues. CDR1 MGHDK and CDR2 SYGVNS come from the germline V gene. CDR3 loop: CASSDHGQNTEAFF. CDR3 DNA: TGTGCCAGCAGTGATCACGGACAGAACACTGAAGCTTTCTTT.

This clone turned up a few times. The V gene is TRBV5-1, the J gene TRBJ2-7; 14 nucleotides align to TRBD2. The CDR3 runs to 15 residues. The junction had 7 bases not matched to a gene; V was cut back by 4 bases and J by 7 bases. Germline assignment: CDR1 SGHRS and CDR2 YFSETQ. The DNA of the CDR3 is TGCGCCAGCAGCATCGGACTAGCGGGAGGTGGAGAGCAGTACTTC. Residues: CASSIGLAGGGEQYF. Based on the CDR3 plus reference TRBV5-1 and TRBJ2-7, the full variable domain is KAGVTQTPRYLIKTRGQQVTLSCSPISGHRSVSWYQQTPGQGLQFLFEYFSETQRNKGNFPGRFSGRQFSNSRSEMNVSTLELGDSALYLCASSIGLAGGGEQYFGPGTRLTVT.

The chain carries TRBV6-1 and TRBJ2-7; D call uncertain. Trimming took 7 bases from V and 0 from J, leaving 16 bases between them. Germline loops: CDR1 MNHNS, CDR2 SASEGT. The CDR3 covers 15 residues. CDR3 nucleotides: TGTGCCAGCACCCATGGCGGAGTGGGCTCCTACGAGCAGTACTTC. It is translated as CASTHGGVGSYEQYF.

This clone was seen only a few times. This chain uses TRBV2 with TRBJ2-7, with D hard to call. Between the trimmed V and J ends, which lost 2 bases and 3 bases, there was a span of 14 bases. This CDR3 region has 15 residues. Germline V gene sequence: CDR1 SNHLY, CDR2 FYNNEI. This CDR3 reads CASSELQIRSYEQYF. The CDR3 nucleotides are TGTGCCAGCAGTGAATTGCAGATAAGGAGCTACGAGCAGTACTTC.

The rearrangement uses TRBV9 and TRBJ2-1; D unclear. Trimming stripped 0 bases from V and 7 bases from J, with 8 bases between. CDR1 and CDR2 (germline): SGDLS, YYNGEE. The CDR3 contains 13 residues. CDR3 coding DNA: TGTGCCAGCAGCGTAGGTCACTCGAATGAGCAGTTCTTC. Translating it yields CASSVGHSNEQFF.

This clone appeared a few times. The V and J genes are TRBV5-4 and TRBJ2-7; TRBD2 agrees at 14 bases. Per the germline V gene, CDR1 is SGHNT and CDR2 is YYREEE (reference sequence). The trim removed 3 bases at V and 5 bases at J, leaving 7 bases unmatched. This CDR3 is 16 amino acids long. CDR3 nucleotides: TGTGCCAGCAGCTCCCGGACTAGCGGGAGGATGAACGAGCAGTACTTC. Encoded protein: CASSSRTSGRMNEQYF.

The table lists this clone with a few counts. The chain carries TRBV19 and TRBJ1-5; D may be TRBD1 (5 bases). The CDR3 length is 14 residues. The V gene's germline CDR1 is LNHDA and CDR2 SQIVND (reference sequence). The V end lost 7 bases, the J end lost 2 bases, and 12 bases lay between the germline ends. The CDR3 region is CASTSQGGNQPQHF. For the CDR3, the DNA is TGTGCCAGTACCTCTCAAGGGGGCAATCAGCCCCAGCATTTT.

This clone was found a few times. The rearrangement joins TRBV5-6 to TRBJ2-3; 9 bases match TRBD2. The CDR3 totals 16 residues. Germline lookup yields CDR1 SGHDT and CDR2 YYEEEE. V gave up 4 bases and J gave up 5 bases; unmatched junction bases: 11. The DNA of the CDR3 is TGTGCCAGCAGCCGGCAAAGAGCGGGGGGAGGAGATACGCAGTATTTT. It is translated as CASSRQRAGGGDTQYF.

This clone was counted only a few times. This chain joins TRBV27 and TRBJ2-3; D possibly corresponds to TRBD2 (6 bases). The CDR3 is made up of 13 amino acids. Germline loops: CDR1 MNHEY, CDR2 SMNVEV (reference sequence). The germline V and J ends were trimmed by 9 bases and 7 bases, with 17 bases remaining between them. The CDR3 region has the DNA TGTGCCAGAAGGGAGGATCCTAGCCATACGCAGTATTTT. Its translation is CARREDPSHTQYF.

CDR3 in amino acids: CASSLGSGNHQPQHF. In DNA form, the CDR3 reads TGTGCCAGCAGCTTGGGGTCAGGGAACCATCAGCCCCAGCATTTT. The rearrangement links TRBV5-6 to TRBJ1-5; D possibly corresponds to TRBD1 (5 bases). CDR1 and CDR2 (germline): SGHDT, YYEEEE. This CDR3 is built from 15 residues. V dropped 0 bases and J dropped 5 bases, with 12 bases sitting between them.

This clone was counted a few times. The V and J genes are TRBV5-1 and TRBJ2-1; 10 bases are a match to TRBD2. This CDR3 is 16 amino acids long. Germline V lookup: CDR1 SGHRS, CDR2 YFSETQ. With 0 bases clipped from V and 9 bases from J, the junction kept 9 bases outside the gene matches. In DNA form, the CDR3 reads TGCGCCAGCAGCTTGGAGGCGAGCGGGAGGGCCGGTGAGCAGTTCTTC. Amino acid sequence: CASSLEASGRAGEQFF. The full variable domain, rest sourced from reference TRBV5-1 and TRBJ2-1, is KAGVTQTPRYLIKTRGQQVTLSCSPISGHRSVSWYQQTPGQGLQFLFEYFSETQRNKGNFPGRFSGRQFSNSRSEMNVSTLELGDSALYLCASSLEASGRAGEQFFGPGTRLTVL.